This TCR beta chain was profiled in a study of T cell repertoires in cytomegalovirus infection. Study details: Indicated by public TCR beta signatures were CMV infection and matching HLA type. General study results and limits: Accumulated public TCR beta family frequency recognized individuals carrying CMV together with the relevant HLA. Clonotype analysis showed dominance of the ex vivo response by HLA-C-restricted CMV-specific TCR beta clonotypes.

There are a few counts of this clonotype. Its antigen is unknown. V was clipped by 4 bases and J by 10 bases, with 22 bases between them. The germline V gene encodes CDR1 MNHNY and CDR2 SVGAGI (reference sequence). The CDR3 loop spans 15 amino acids. TCRdb re-called the reads with MiXCR, one entry per CDR3 protein. The sample has approximately 700,000 distinct CDR3 sequences, 35% seen once; the top ten hold around 3%. The chain recombines TRBV6-6 with TRBJ2-5, with D possibly matching TRBD2 (6 bases). This clonotype originated in a human donor in good health (CMV status not recorded). Some clones in this sample may be carry-over from other donors' samples. The sequencing sample was made of PBMCs. For the CDR3, the DNA is TGTGCCAGCAGTTCTCAAGGTGGAGGAACGCGGGACCAGTACTTC. Residues: CASSSQGGGTRDQYF.